This TCR beta chain came from a study of OX40 agonist ivuxolimab in advanced cancers. At the level of the study: Patients in dose escalation had liver, melanoma, kidney or head and neck cancers. Study results and caveats: At 0.1 to 3.0 mg/kg, CD4+ and CD8+ blood T cells expanded clonally by week 6.

With regard to this clone: The antigen is undetermined.

The germline gives CDR1 MNHEY, CDR2 SVGAGI. Unmatched junction bases numbered 0, after V lost 8 bases and J lost 2 bases. This CDR3 comprises 11 residues. TCRdb's copy holds only in-frame clones and misses some; the assay was immunoSEQ multiplex PCR. The data contain some 99,000 clones, roughly four fifths of them seen just once; the ten biggest clones take up about 1.5%. The material was CD4+ or CD8+ T cells sorted from blood, obtained in a trial of the OX40 agonist ivuxolimab. This clonotype was obtained from an adult with an advanced solid tumor such as melanoma, head and neck, liver or kidney cancer. The chain is built from TRBV6-5 and TRBJ2-7; TRBD1 aligns across 7 bases. The chain's CDR3 is CASQGAYEQYF. The CDR3 coding sequence is TGTGCCAGCCAGGGGGCCTACGAGCAGTACTTC.